This T cell receptor (beta chain) was retrieved from a study of early T cells in non-severe SARS-CoV-2 infection. The CDR3 contains 17 residues. Germline CDR1 and CDR2: SGHRS and YFSETQ. V gave up 4 bases and J gave up 0 bases, with 18 bases separating them. This clonotype was recorded at least ten times. TCRdb redid the calling of the 5' RACE reads with MiXCR, one entry per CDR3 protein. Among around 61,000 distinct CDR3 sequences listed, 10% to 11% were seen once. This TCR came from an adult who was a healthcare worker with PCR-confirmed SARS-CoV-2 infection or an uninfected control (not recorded which). Input material: whole blood. This chain connects TRBV5-1 to TRBJ2-3, with a weak D call TRBD1 (5 bases). The chain's CDR3 is CASSPLWGSTSTDTQYF. The CDR3 coding sequence is TGCGCCAGCAGCCCCCTATGGGGCAGTACTAGCACAGATACGCAGTATTTT.